This T cell receptor beta chain is drawn from a study of CXCR3-negative and CXCR3-positive naive CD8 T cells (dated by TCRdb to the late 2010s). Regarding the study in general: In total, approximately 130 million TRB reads were obtained, corresponding to roughly 1.5 +/- 0.3 million reads per library. The diversity and physicochemical repertoire analyses included 11 donors pooled from two independent experiments. The TRBV-TRBJ cluster analysis covered naive subsets from 5 or 6 donors and memory cells from 3 donors. Paper-wide results and their limitations: Comparably high repertoire diversity was found in both naive subsets, whereas much lower repertoire diversity was found in memory CD8+ T cells. Because surface CD5, which is linked to self-reactivity in mice, was comparable between the naive subsets, TCR interaction strength was also inferred from the physicochemical properties of TRB CDR3s. Naive CXCR3-negative and CXCR3-positive cells from the same donor showed similar TRBV-TRBJ usage, whereas memory cells showed distinct patterns. Freshly isolated PBMCs were used for most assays because CXCR3 expression went down partially after cryopreservation. TRB CDR3s from CXCR3-positive naive cells showed higher hydrophobicity (lower Kidera factor 4), lower energy, and higher strength and volume indices than CXCR3-negative naive cells.

On this clonotype itself: Its antigen remains unidentified.

For each CD8+ T cell subset, flow sorting was done in triplicate, and 300,000 or so cells per subset went directly into RLT lysis buffer. To exclude memory contaminants, naive CD8+ T cells were stringently defined as CD45RO-CCR7+CD27+CD95-. Peripheral blood mononuclear cells were isolated from buffy coats using standard density gradient centrifugation. Naive CXCR3-negative and CXCR3-positive CD8+ T cells were flow-sorted on a FACSAria III. Total RNA was extracted from sorted cells with an RNeasy Mini Kit. The CDR3 runs 14 amino acids, cysteine and phenylalanine included. No DNA sequence was recorded. CDR1 SGHRS and CDR2 YFSETQ were looked up in the germline V gene. The sample was run on a NextSeq 550. The Human TCR Profiling Kit (MiLaboratory) was used to make UMI-labeled 5' RACE TRB cDNA libraries. The full amount of extracted RNA was used for cDNA synthesis, and the full amount of resulting cDNA was used for PCR amplification. The libraries were made side by side, with each library going through the same number of PCR cycles. The original methods were these. With a minimum of two reads required per UMI, MIGEC and MiXCR pulled out about 50,000 +/- 10,000 unique UMI-labeled TRB cDNA molecules from each library. On average, each library contained approximately 40,000 +/- 10,000 functional in-frame TRB CDR3 nucleotide clonotypes without stop codons. Diversity metrics, including normalized Shannon-Wiener and Chao1, were computed in VDJtools after downsampling to 5000 UMI-labeled TRB molecules per sample. VDJtools computed clonotype-size-weighted physicochemical properties of the central five CDR3 residues: interaction energy, strength, volume and Kidera factor 4. TCRdb reprocessed the raw reads; every CDR3 protein sequence is a single record, and DNA is not supplied. Here the V and J calls rest on TCRdb's processing, not on the authors' analysis. The record for this sample contains about 120,000 distinct CDR3 sequences. About 0.44% of the sample belongs to the ten largest clones.

What was sequenced was naive CXCR3- CD8+ T cells from blood. The cell subset or site label, as the study defines it: CD45RO-CCR7+CD27+CD95- naive CD8+ T cells lacking CXCR3 (TNR3-). The chain is made from TRBV5-1 and TRBJ2-5. This clonotype was obtained from a human donor in good health. Some clones in this sample may be carry-over from other donors' samples. CDR3 loop: CASSLGRNEETQYF.